The 3 T cell receptor beta chains below were found in one sample sequenced in a study of blood T cell repertoires in COVID-19. Measured with immunoSEQ multiplex PCR; TCRdb has only the in-frame clones, and not every one. This table holds 180,000 or so clones, about 88% found once. Sequences were obtained from peripheral blood. The source of these receptors is a woman in her twenties or thirties with active or convalescent COVID-19.

V usage is TRBV9 and J usage is TRBJ2-7, with 8 bases identical to TRBD2. V was pared by 0 bases and J by 7 bases, with 3 bases of the junction left unmatched. This CDR3 spans 13 amino acids. The germline V gene encodes CDR1 SGDLS and CDR2 YYNGEE. The chain's CDR3 is CASSVDGTREQYF. The CDR3 nucleotides read TGTGCCAGCAGCGTAGACGGGACTAGAGAGCAGTACTTC.

J is TRBJ1-1 and V is TRBV19; a possible D gene is TRBD1 (5 bases). The CDR3 length is 13 residues. Germline lookup yields CDR1 LNHDA and CDR2 SQIVND (reference sequence). Trimming left V 1 base short and J 10 bases short, with 13 bases between. CDR3 loop: CASSIGRGNGAFF. The CDR3 nucleotides are TGTGCCAGTAGTATAGGACGGGGGAATGGAGCTTTCTTT.

The chain is built from TRBV28 and TRBJ2-7; D might be TRBD1 (5 bases). Germline CDR1 MDHEN, CDR2 SYDVKM. The CDR3 contains 14 residues. The V end lost 4 bases, the J end lost 3 bases, and 13 bases lay between the germline ends. CDR3 nucleotide sequence: TGTGCCAGCAGTTCACAGGTCTTACTCTACGAGCAGTACTTC. This sequence encodes CASSSQVLLYEQYF. The full variable domain, with the rest looked up from reference TRBV28 and TRBJ2-7, is DVKVTQSSRYLVKRTGEKVFLECVQDMDHENMFWYRQDPGLGLRLIYFSYDVKMKEKGDIPEGYSVSREKKERFSLILESASTNQTSMYLCASSSQVLLYEQYFGPGTRLTVT.